This passage covers 29 T cell receptor beta chains from one sample sequenced in a study of cytomegalovirus exposure and HLA in healthy donors. Primers: 60 Vbeta forward and 13 Jbeta reverse. Assay used: immunoSEQ multiplex PCR; TCRdb lists only in-frame clones, some missing. This sample's table has about 46,000 clones. Sequencing used PBMCs. Source of these receptors: a middle-aged woman in good health and CMV-seronegative.

The chain recombines TRBV5-1 with TRBJ2-7; TRBD2 matches 7 bases. Per the germline V gene, CDR1 is SGHRS and CDR2 is YFSETQ. The CDR3 has 13 amino acids. Trimming cost V 1 base and J 4 bases; bases outside gene matches: 2. CDR3 region: CASSLLSGYEQYF. CDR3 nucleotides: TGCGCCAGCAGCTTGCTTAGCGGGTACGAGCAGTACTTC.

The chain is built from TRBV28 and TRBJ2-7; D is possibly TRBD2 (6 bases). Trimming took off 3 bases at V and 2 bases at J, with 8 bases between the two ends. This CDR3 spans 13 amino acids. CDR1 is MDHEN and CDR2 is SYDVKM in the germline V gene. In nucleotides, the CDR3 is TGTGCCAGCAGTTTTGGCGGGACCTACGAGCAGTACTTC. This translates into CASSFGGTYEQYF.

The chain carries TRBV19 and TRBJ2-7; TRBD2 matches 14 bases. CDR1 LNHDA and CDR2 SQIVND come from the germline V gene (reference sequence). Losses at the gene ends were 4 bases for V and 3 bases for J; bases not matched to a gene: 5. The CDR3 sequence is 16 residues long. CDR3 residues: CASSKGLAGELYEQYF. CDR3 coding DNA: TGTGCCAGTAGTAAGGGACTAGCGGGAGAACTCTACGAGCAGTACTTC.

CDR3 loop: CSALPGFLTEAFF. The DNA of the CDR3 is TGCAGCGCGCTTCCCGGGTTTCTCACTGAAGCTTTCTTT. J is TRBJ1-1 and V is TRBV29-1; D uncertain. The CDR3 has 13 amino acids. The V end was cut by 7 bases, the J end by 4 bases, with 16 bases between. Germline values: CDR1 SQVTM, CDR2 ANQGSEA. Full variable domain (outside the CDR3, taken from reference TRBV29-1 and TRBJ1-1): SAVISQKPSRDICQRGTSLTIQCQVDSQVTMMFWYRQQPGQSLTLIATANQGSEATYESGFVIDKFPISRPNLTFSTLTVSNMSPEDSSIYLCSALPGFLTEAFFGQGTRLTVV.

The V gene is TRBV10-3, the J gene TRBJ2-1; 9 nucleotides agree with TRBD1. CDR1 and CDR2 from the germline V gene are ENHRY and SYGVKD. Losses at the gene ends were 11 bases for V and 7 bases for J; bases not matched to a gene: 3. There are 11 residues in the CDR3. The CDR3 DNA follows: TGTGCCGTACAGGGGGCGAATGAGCAGTTCTTC. Translated: CAVQGANEQFF.

The rearrangement uses TRBV13 and TRBJ1-5, with D tentatively TRBD1 (5 bases). The CDR3 is 17 residues long. Trimming stripped 6 bases from V and 0 bases from J, with 18 bases between. Looked up from germline, CDR1 is PRHDT and CDR2 is FYEKMQ (reference sequence). The CDR3 region has the DNA TGTGCCAGCAGTTCGCACGCGGGGGGGTATAGCAATCAGCCCCAGCATTTT. Translated, it gives CASSSHAGGYSNQPQHF.

Notes on this clone: The junction and the germline gene differ at one end; a read error may be behind it. This chain joins TRBV30 and TRBJ2-7, with D unresolved. The CDR3 has 11 amino acids. Per germline, CDR1 GTSNPN and CDR2 SVGIG (reference sequence). Here the CDR3 reads CTCRLSYEQYF. CDR3 coding DNA: TGTACCTGCCGACTGAGCTACGAGCAGTACTTC.

The chain uses TRBV7-3 and TRBJ2-3; TRBD1 might be the D (5 bases). Germline-derived CDR1 and CDR2 are SGHTA and FQGTGA. The CDR3 loop spans 14 amino acids. The V gene lost 5 bases and the J gene lost 1 base, with 10 bases spanning the gap. This CDR3 reads CASSPRTRTDTQYF. CDR3 bases: TGTGCCAGCAGCCCCCGGACACGCACAGATACGCAGTATTTT. The complete variable domain, with remaining parts taken from reference TRBV7-3 and TRBJ2-3, reads GAGVSQTPSNKVTEKGKYVELRCDPISGHTALYWYRQSLGQGPEFLIYFQGTGAADDSGLPNDRFFAVRPEGSVSTLKIQRTERGDSAVYLCASSPRTRTDTQYFGPGTRLTVL.

The chain couples TRBV6-5 to TRBJ1-5; D gene ambiguous. Germline V CDR1 and CDR2: MNHEY, SVGAGI. The CDR3 contains 15 residues. With 8 bases removed from V and 6 bases from J, the gap between germline ends came to 20 bases. CDR3 in amino acids: CASSPGQRVGQPQHF. The CDR3 DNA reads TGTGCCAGCTCACCCGGCCAGAGGGTAGGTCAGCCCCAGCATTTT.

The CDR3 DNA is TGTGCCATCAGTGAGTCGACTAGCGTACCTTACGAGCAGTACTTC. Translating gives CAISESTSVPYEQYF. The V and J genes are TRBV10-3 and TRBJ2-7; 8 bases align to TRBD2. CDR3 length: 15 residues. In germline, CDR1 is ENHRY, CDR2 SYGVKD. V shed 0 bases, J shed 4 bases, and the junction held 5 bases outside the gene matches.

The V call is TRBV7-9, the J call TRBJ2-7, with a weak D call TRBD2 (6 bases). V was shortened by 5 bases and J by 3 bases, with 17 bases between the two germline ends. Germline values: CDR1 SEHNR, CDR2 FQNEAQ (reference sequence). The CDR3 is made up of 15 amino acids. The CDR3 sequence: CASSRVGGGNYEQYF. The DNA of the CDR3 is TGTGCCAGCAGCCGGGTCGGGGGAGGTAACTACGAGCAGTACTTC.

The V gene is TRBV6-5, the J gene TRBJ2-1; 8 nucleotides agree with TRBD1. J gave up 8 bases and V 4 bases, and 10 bases lay outside the gene matches. CDR1 and CDR2 from the germline V gene are MNHEY and SVGAGI. This CDR3 is 15 amino acids long. Here the CDR3 reads CASSFGQGARDEQFF. The CDR3 DNA follows: TGTGCCAGCAGTTTCGGACAGGGAGCCCGCGATGAGCAGTTCTTC.

About this clone: The germline gene is not matched at one end of the junction; a read error may be the cause. This chain joins TRBV9 and TRBJ2-3; TRBD2 might be the D (6 bases). Per the germline V gene, CDR1 is SGDLS and CDR2 is YYNGEE. The CDR3 extends over 16 amino acids. The CDR3 nucleotides are TGTGCCAGCAGCGTAGCATCTAGCGTCGTTCCAGATAAGCAGTATTTT. Translating gives CASSVASSVVPDKQYF.

The V and J genes are TRBV28 and TRBJ1-5, with D tentatively TRBD1 (6 bases). Germline V gives CDR1 MDHEN, CDR2 SYDVKM. The CDR3 consists of 17 residues. Trimming stripped 2 bases from V and 0 bases from J, with 14 bases between. CDR3: CASSLGGGGRSNQPQHF. CDR3 nucleotide sequence: TGTGCCAGCAGTTTAGGCGGCGGGGGGCGTAGCAATCAGCCCCAGCATTTT.

The chain joins TRBV6-5 to TRBJ1-2; 7 positions match TRBD1. Germline V gene lookup returns CDR1 MNHEY and CDR2 SVGAGI. The CDR3 covers 14 residues. V gave up 2 bases and J gave up 4 bases; unmatched junction bases: 4. The CDR3 protein is CASSYRDRSYGYTF. DNA for the CDR3: TGTGCCAGCAGTTACAGGGACAGAAGCTATGGCTACACCTTC.

The CDR3 reads CASSVLGGIDEQYF. CDR3 sequence (DNA): TGTGCCAGCAGTGTACTTGGGGGGATTGACGAGCAGTACTTC. The V and J genes are TRBV6-1 and TRBJ2-5, with D tentatively TRBD2 (6 bases). The J call may be incorrect, as the DNA end agrees better with TRBJ2-7. The CDR3 length is 14 residues. Per germline, CDR1 MNHNS and CDR2 SASEGT.

The chain combines TRBV19 with TRBJ2-7; TRBD2 might be the D (6 bases). Germline V CDR1 and CDR2: LNHDA, SQIVND (reference sequence). There are 18 residues in the CDR3. V lost 0 bases to trimming and J lost 2 bases, with 20 bases between them. CDR3 in amino acids: CASSIDRRSGLVPYEQYF. The CDR3 DNA follows: TGTGCCAGTAGTATAGATAGAAGAAGCGGGCTTGTTCCCTACGAGCAGTACTTC.

This sequence joins TRBV5-6 and TRBJ1-5; possibly TRBD1 for D (5 bases). Deletions cut 3 bases from V and 3 bases from J, with 7 bases between. The CDR3 sequence is 13 residues long. The V gene's germline CDR1 is SGHDT and CDR2 YYEEEE. The CDR3 here is CASSSGSNQPQHF. The CDR3 bases are TGTGCCAGCAGCTCAGGGTCCAATCAGCCCCAGCATTTT.

The J gene is TRBJ2-5, the V gene TRBV7-8, with 8 bases identical to TRBD1. The DNA end favors TRBJ2-7, so the J call may be wrong. CDR1 is SGHVS and CDR2 is FQNEAQ in the germline V gene. The CDR3 length is 19 residues. The CDR3 DNA is TGTGCCAGCAGCTTAGCCTTTTTAGTTGGAGGACAGGGCGCCTACGAGCAGTACTTC. It yields the protein CASSLAFLVGGQGAYEQYF.

The V call is TRBV19, the J call TRBJ2-1; no clear D gene. Germline V gene data show CDR1 as LNHDA and CDR2 as SQIVND (reference sequence). The CDR3 totals 13 residues. Trimming shortened V by 5 bases and J by 0 bases, and 5 bases separated the two germline ends. The CDR3 reads CASSSGSYNEQFF. The CDR3 bases are TGTGCCAGTAGTTCAGGCTCCTACAATGAGCAGTTCTTC. Filled out from reference TRBV19 and TRBJ2-1, the complete variable domain reads DGGITQSPKYLFRKEGQNVTLSCEQNLNHDAMYWYRQDPGQGLRLIYYSQIVNDFQKGDIAEGYSVSREKKESFPLTVTSAQKNPTAFYLCASSSGSYNEQFFGPGTRLTVL.

This chain links TRBV29-1 with TRBJ2-1; 11 bases are shared with TRBD2. V trimming: 6 bases; J trimming: 2 bases; junction bases outside the gene matches: 6. Germline V gene sequence: CDR1 SQVTM, CDR2 ANQGSEA. This CDR3 has 15 residues. The CDR3 DNA reads as TGCAGCGTCCCGACTAGCGGGGCCACCTACAATGAGCAGTTCTTC. This codes for CSVPTSGATYNEQFF.

The rearrangement uses TRBV29-1 and TRBJ2-1; 11 bases match TRBD2. V shed 7 bases and J 1 base; nucleotides not matched to a gene: 9. CDR3 size: 16 residues. Per the germline V gene, CDR1 is SQVTM and CDR2 is ANQGSEA. The CDR3 DNA is TGCAGCGCCGCGGGGCTAGCGGGGGGATCCTACAATGAGCAGTTCTTC. The encoded protein is CSAAGLAGGSYNEQFF.

This chain uses TRBV18 with TRBJ1-4; tentatively, D is TRBD1 (5 bases). The CDR3 runs to 14 residues. Germline V lookup: CDR1 KGHSH, CDR2 LQKENI. The V and J ends lost 3 bases and 7 bases respectively, with 12 bases between them. Written as DNA, the CDR3 is TGTGCCAGCTCACCGGAGACAGTGGGTGAAAAACTGTTTTTT. Protein: CASSPETVGEKLFF. The full variable domain, in which reference TRBV18 and TRBJ1-4 provide the parts outside the CDR3, is NAGVMQNPRHLVRRRGQEARLRCSPMKGHSHVYWYRQLPEEGLKFMVYLQKENIIDESGMPKERFSAEFPKEGPSILRIQQVVRGDSAAYFCASSPETVGEKLFFGSGTQLSVL.

The chain carries TRBV5-6 and TRBJ2-2, with a weak D call TRBD2 (5 bases). Trimming pared 5 bases from V and 2 bases from J, leaving 10 bases between. The CDR3 is 14 amino acids. Germline V gene lookup returns CDR1 SGHDT and CDR2 YYEEEE. For the CDR3, the DNA is TGTGCCAGCAGGGGATCGGGAAACACCGGGGAGCTGTTTTTT. This encodes CASRGSGNTGELFF.

Here the CDR3 reads CAWTSQASGMSEQFF. The CDR3 DNA follows: TGTGCCTGGACCTCCCAGGCCAGCGGGATGTCTGAGCAGTTCTTC. The chain uses TRBV30 and TRBJ2-1; 7 bases are a match to TRBD2. The junction had 15 bases not matched to a gene; V was cut back by 4 bases and J by 9 bases. CDR3 length: 15 residues. Germline-derived CDR1 and CDR2 are GTSNPN and SVGIG (reference sequence).

The chain has TRBV4-3 and TRBJ2-3, with D possibly TRBD2 on 6 matching bases. The CDR3 spans 16 residues. V lost 0 bases and J 0 bases, leaving 10 bases between the germline ends. Germline CDR1 LGHNA, CDR2 YSLEER. CDR3 loop: CASSQDLAYSTDTQYF. DNA of the CDR3: TGCGCCAGCAGCCAAGACCTAGCGTATAGCACAGATACGCAGTATTTT.

The V gene is TRBV19, the J gene TRBJ1-1, with a weak D call TRBD1 (6 bases). The germline V gene encodes CDR1 LNHDA and CDR2 SQIVND (reference sequence). The V end lost 1 base, the J end lost 5 bases, and 11 bases lay between the germline ends. The CDR3 loop spans 14 amino acids. This CDR3 reads CASSIVGAQTEAFF. DNA for the CDR3: TGTGCCAGTAGTATAGTGGGGGCGCAAACTGAAGCTTTCTTT.

The V and J genes are TRBV27 and TRBJ2-1; 12 bases agree with TRBD2. Losses at the gene ends were 2 bases for V and 6 bases for J; bases not matched to a gene: 2. CDR3 length: 15 amino acids. Looked up from germline, CDR1 is MNHEY and CDR2 is SMNVEV (reference sequence). CDR3: CASSLLAGGPNEQFF. The CDR3 coding sequence is TGTGCCAGCAGTTTACTAGCGGGAGGGCCCAATGAGCAGTTCTTC.

The V gene is TRBV28, the J gene TRBJ2-4; 9 positions match TRBD1. Per germline, CDR1 MDHEN and CDR2 SYDVKM. J lost 12 bases, V lost 2 bases, and 14 bases had no gene match. The CDR3 runs 16 residues. This CDR3 is CASSLKDRGLSDGQYF. For the CDR3, the DNA is TGTGCCAGCAGTTTAAAGGACAGGGGCCTCAGTGATGGTCAGTACTTC.